The present entry profiles one TCR beta chain with its context. No antigen is known for it. This entry is derived from a study of T cell responses to AZD1222 COVID-19 vaccine. Broader study findings: Sampling captured repertoires only after the peak T cell response.

V lost 0 bases, J lost 2 bases, and 9 bases lay in between. This CDR3 contains 15 residues. The germline CDR1 and CDR2 sequences are SGDLS and YYNGEE. Clones were read by immunoSEQ multiplex PCR, and TCRdb kept only the in-frame ones, dropping some. The sample shows around 100,000 clones, about nine tenths of them seen only once. The rearrangement links TRBV9 to TRBJ1-5; D unresolved. The starting material was peripheral blood, obtained 28 days after the second dose of the MenACWY control vaccine. The receptor's source is an adult who received the MenACWY meningococcal vaccine as a control. For the CDR3, the DNA is TGTGCCAGCAGCGTAGGAGGCAGTGGCAATCAGCCCCAGCATTTT. This translates into CASSVGGSGNQPQHF.